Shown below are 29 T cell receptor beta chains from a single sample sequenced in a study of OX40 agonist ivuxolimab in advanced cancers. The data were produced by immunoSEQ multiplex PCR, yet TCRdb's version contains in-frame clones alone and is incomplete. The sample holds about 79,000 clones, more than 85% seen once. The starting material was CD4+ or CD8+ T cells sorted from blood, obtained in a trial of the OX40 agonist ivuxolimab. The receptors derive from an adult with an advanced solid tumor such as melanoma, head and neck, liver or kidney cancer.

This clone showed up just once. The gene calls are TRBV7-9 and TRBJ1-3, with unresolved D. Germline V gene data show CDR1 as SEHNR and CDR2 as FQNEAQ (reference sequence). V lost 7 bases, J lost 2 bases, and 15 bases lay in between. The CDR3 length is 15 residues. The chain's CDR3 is CASTKDRQAGNTIYF. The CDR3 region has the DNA TGTGCCAGCACAAAGGACCGTCAAGCTGGAAACACCATATATTTT.

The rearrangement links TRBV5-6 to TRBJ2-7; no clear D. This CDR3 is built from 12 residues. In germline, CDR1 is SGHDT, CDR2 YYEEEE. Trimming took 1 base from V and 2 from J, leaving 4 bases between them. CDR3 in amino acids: CASSLPAYEQYF. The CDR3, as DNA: TGTGCCAGCAGCTTGCCCGCCTACGAGCAGTACTTC.

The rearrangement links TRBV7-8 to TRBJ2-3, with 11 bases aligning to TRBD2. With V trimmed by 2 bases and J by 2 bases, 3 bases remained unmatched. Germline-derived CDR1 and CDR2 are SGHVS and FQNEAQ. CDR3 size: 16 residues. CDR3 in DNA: TGTGCCAGCAGCTTAAGACTAGCGGGACCCACAGATACGCAGTATTTT. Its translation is CASSLRLAGPTDTQYF.

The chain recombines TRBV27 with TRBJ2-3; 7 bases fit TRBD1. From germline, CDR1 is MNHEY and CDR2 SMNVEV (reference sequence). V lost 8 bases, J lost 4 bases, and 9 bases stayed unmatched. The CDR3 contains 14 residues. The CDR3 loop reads CASGNRDSSDTQYF. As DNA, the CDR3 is TGTGCCAGCGGTAACCGGGACAGCTCAGATACGCAGTATTTT.

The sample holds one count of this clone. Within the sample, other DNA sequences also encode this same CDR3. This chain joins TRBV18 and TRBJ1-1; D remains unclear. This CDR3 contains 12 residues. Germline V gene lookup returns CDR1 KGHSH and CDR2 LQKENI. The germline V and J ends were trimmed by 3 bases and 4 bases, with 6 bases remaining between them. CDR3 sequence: CASSPRSTEAFF. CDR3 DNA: TGTGCCAGCTCACCCCGAAGCACTGAAGCTTTCTTT.

The CDR3, as DNA: TGTGCCACCAAAATAAGCGGGAGGATGAATACGCAGTATTTT. Encoded protein: CATKISGRMNTQYF. The chain carries TRBV19 and TRBJ2-3; 9 bases align to TRBD2. The J segment lost 7 bases and the V segment lost 10 bases, leaving 12 bases of the junction unmatched. Germline CDR1 LNHDA, CDR2 SQIVND (reference sequence). The length of the CDR3 is 14 residues.

The CDR3 is CSVEEVAGELFF. For the CDR3, the DNA is TGCAGCGTTGAAGAGGTAGCCGGGGAGCTGTTTTTT. The V gene is TRBV29-1, the J gene TRBJ2-2; D remains unclear. Germline values: CDR1 SQVTM, CDR2 ANQGSEA. This CDR3 is 12 amino acids long. Trimming removed 0 bases at V and 6 bases at J, with 5 bases between.

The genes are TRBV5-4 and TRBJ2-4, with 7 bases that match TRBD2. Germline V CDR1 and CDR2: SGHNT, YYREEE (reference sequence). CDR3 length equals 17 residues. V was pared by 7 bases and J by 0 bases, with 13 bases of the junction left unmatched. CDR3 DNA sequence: TGTGCCAGCTCCTCAGCGGGAAATCCATTAGCCAAAAACATTCAGTACTTC. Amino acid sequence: CASSSAGNPLAKNIQYF.

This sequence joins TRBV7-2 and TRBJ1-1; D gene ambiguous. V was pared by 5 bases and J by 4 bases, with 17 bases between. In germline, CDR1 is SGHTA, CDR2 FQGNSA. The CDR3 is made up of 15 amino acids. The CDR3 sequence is CASSPSRMSSTEAFF. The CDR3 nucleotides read TGTGCCAGCAGCCCGAGTAGAATGAGCAGCACTGAAGCTTTCTTT. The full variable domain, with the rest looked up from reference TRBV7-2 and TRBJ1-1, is GAGVSQSPSNKVTEKGKDVELRCDPISGHTALYWYRQSLGQGLEFLIYFQGNSAPDKSGLPSDRFSAERTGGSVSTLTIQRTQQEDSAVYLCASSPSRMSSTEAFFGQGTRLTVV.

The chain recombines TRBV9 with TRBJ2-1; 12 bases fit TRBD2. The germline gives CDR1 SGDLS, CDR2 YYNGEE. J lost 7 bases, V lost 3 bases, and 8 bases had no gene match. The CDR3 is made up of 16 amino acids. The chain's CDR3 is CASSARLAGVRNEQFF. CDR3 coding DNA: TGTGCCAGCAGCGCCCGACTAGCGGGAGTGCGGAATGAGCAGTTCTTC.

The CDR3 spells CSVDLAGVHETQYF. The CDR3 DNA reads TGCAGCGTTGATTTAGCGGGAGTGCATGAGACCCAGTACTTC. The chain is built from TRBV29-1 and TRBJ2-5; 9 positions agree with TRBD2. J gave up 5 bases and V 3 bases, and 7 bases lay outside the gene matches. There are 14 residues in the CDR3. Per the germline V gene, CDR1 is SQVTM and CDR2 is ANQGSEA.

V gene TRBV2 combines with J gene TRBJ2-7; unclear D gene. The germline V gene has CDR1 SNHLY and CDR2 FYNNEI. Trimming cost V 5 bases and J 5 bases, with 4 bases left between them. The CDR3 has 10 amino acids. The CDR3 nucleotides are TGTGCCAGCAGTCGTAACGAGCAGTACTTC. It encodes CASSRNEQYF.

CDR3 residues: CASSWGGGTRPTDTQYF. CDR3 sequence (DNA): TGTGCCAGCAGCTGGGGAGGAGGGACGCGTCCCACAGATACGCAGTATTTT. The chain couples TRBV5-6 to TRBJ2-3, with D tentatively TRBD2 (6 bases). V was pared by 3 bases and J by 2 bases, with 19 bases between. The V gene's germline CDR1 is SGHDT and CDR2 YYEEEE. The CDR3 consists of 17 residues.

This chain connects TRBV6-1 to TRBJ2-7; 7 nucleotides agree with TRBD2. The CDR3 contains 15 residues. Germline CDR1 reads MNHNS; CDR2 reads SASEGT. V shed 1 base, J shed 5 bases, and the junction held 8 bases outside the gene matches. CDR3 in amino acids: CASSEGWGGRHEQYF. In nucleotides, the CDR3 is TGTGCCAGCAGTGAAGGTTGGGGCGGGAGACACGAGCAGTACTTC.

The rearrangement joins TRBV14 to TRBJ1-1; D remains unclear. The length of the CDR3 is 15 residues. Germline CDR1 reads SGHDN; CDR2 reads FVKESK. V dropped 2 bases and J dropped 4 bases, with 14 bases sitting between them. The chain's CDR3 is CASSQTEAAGTEAFF. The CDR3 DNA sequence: TGTGCCAGCAGCCAAACTGAGGCGGCCGGCACTGAAGCTTTCTTT.

The CDR3 bases are TGTGCCAGCAGCTTGTCAGCGGCCAGCTCCTACGAGCAGTACTTC. Protein product: CASSLSAASSYEQYF. The chain carries TRBV5-4 and TRBJ2-7; TRBD2 is a possible D gene (5 bases). V shed 1 base and J shed 0 bases, with 11 bases lying between them. The CDR3 has 15 amino acids. The germline V gene encodes CDR1 SGHNT and CDR2 YYREEE (reference sequence). Supplemented by reference TRBV5-4 and TRBJ2-7, the full variable domain reads ETGVTQSPTHLIKTRGQQVTLRCSSQSGHNTVSWYQQALGQGPQFIFQYYREEENGRGNFPPRFSGLQFPNYSSELNVNALELDDSALYLCASSLSAASSYEQYFGPGTRLTVT.

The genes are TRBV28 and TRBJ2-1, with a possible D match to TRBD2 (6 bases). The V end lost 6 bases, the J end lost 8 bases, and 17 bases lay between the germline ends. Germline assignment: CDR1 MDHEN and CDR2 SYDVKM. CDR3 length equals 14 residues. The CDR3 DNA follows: TGTGCCAGCAGCTCCCGCGGGTGGGGGGATGAGCAGTTCTTC. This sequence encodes CASSSRGWGDEQFF.

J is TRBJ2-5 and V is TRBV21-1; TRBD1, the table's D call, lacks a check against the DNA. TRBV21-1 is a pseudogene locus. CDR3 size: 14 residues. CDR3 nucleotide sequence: TGTGCCAGCAGCAAAGTGTCAGGCCAAGAGACCCAGTACTTC. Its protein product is CASSKVSGQETQYF.

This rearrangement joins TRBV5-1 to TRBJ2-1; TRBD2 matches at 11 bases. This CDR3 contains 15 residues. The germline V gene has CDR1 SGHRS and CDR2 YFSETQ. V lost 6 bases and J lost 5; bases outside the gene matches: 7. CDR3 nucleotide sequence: TGCGCCAGCAAAGGGACTAGCGGAGCCCACAATGAGCAGTTCTTC. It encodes CASKGTSGAHNEQFF.

CDR3 nucleotide sequence: TGTGCCAGCGGTCCGGGCCCGGTGCCCTACGAGCAGTACTTC. It codes for CASGPGPVPYEQYF. The chain carries TRBV2 and TRBJ2-7, with no clear D. From germline, CDR1 is SNHLY and CDR2 FYNNEI. V was shortened by 8 bases and J by 2 bases, with 16 bases between the two germline ends. The CDR3 runs to 14 residues.

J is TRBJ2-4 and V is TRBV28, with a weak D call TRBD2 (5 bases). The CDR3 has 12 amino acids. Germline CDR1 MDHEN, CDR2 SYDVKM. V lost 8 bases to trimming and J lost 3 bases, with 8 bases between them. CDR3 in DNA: TGTGCCAGCCGGGATGACAAAAACATTCAGTACTTC. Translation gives CASRDDKNIQYF. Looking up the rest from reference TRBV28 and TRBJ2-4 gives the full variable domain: DVKVTQSSRYLVKRTGEKVFLECVQDMDHENMFWYRQDPGLGLRLIYFSYDVKMKEKGDIPEGYSVSREKKERFSLILESASTNQTSMYLCASRDDKNIQYFGAGTRLSVL.

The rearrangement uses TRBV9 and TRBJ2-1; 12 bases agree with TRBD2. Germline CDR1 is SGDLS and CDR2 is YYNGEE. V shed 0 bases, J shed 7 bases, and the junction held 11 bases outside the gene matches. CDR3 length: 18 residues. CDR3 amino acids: CASSVGASGRVWANEQFF. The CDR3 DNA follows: TGTGCCAGCAGCGTAGGGGCTAGCGGGAGGGTATGGGCAAATGAGCAGTTCTTC. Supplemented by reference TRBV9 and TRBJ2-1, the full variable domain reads DSGVTQTPKHLITATGQRVTLRCSPRSGDLSVYWYQQSLDQGLQFLIQYYNGEERAKGNILERFSAQQFPDLHSELNLSSLELGDSALYFCASSVGASGRVWANEQFFGPGTRLTVL.

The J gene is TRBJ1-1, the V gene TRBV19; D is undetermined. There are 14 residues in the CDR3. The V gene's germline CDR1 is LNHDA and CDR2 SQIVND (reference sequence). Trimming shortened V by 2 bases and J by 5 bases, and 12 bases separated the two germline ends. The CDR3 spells CASSITRGRTEAFF. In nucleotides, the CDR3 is TGTGCCAGTAGTATAACCAGAGGTCGAACTGAAGCTTTCTTT.

The CDR3 nucleotides are TGTGCCAGCAGCCTCGGGACTAGCGGGACGAACACCGGGGAGCTGTTTTTT. Translating it yields CASSLGTSGTNTGELFF. The chain uses TRBV11-2 and TRBJ2-2; TRBD2 matches 13 bases. This CDR3 is built from 17 residues. V dropped 5 bases and J dropped 0; count of bases not matched to a gene: 3. CDR1 and CDR2 from the germline V gene are SGHAT and FQNNGV.

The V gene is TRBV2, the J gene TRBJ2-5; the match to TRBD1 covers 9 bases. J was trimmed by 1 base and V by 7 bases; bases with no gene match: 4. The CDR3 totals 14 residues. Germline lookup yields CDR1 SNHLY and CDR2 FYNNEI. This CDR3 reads CASNRQGVQETQYF. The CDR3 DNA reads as TGTGCCAGCAATAGACAGGGGGTCCAAGAGACCCAGTACTTC. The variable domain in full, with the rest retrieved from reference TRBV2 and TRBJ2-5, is EPEVTQTPSHQVTQMGQEVILRCVPISNHLYFYWYRQILGQKVEFLVSFYNNEISEKSEIFDDQFSVERPDGSNFTLKIRSTKLEDSAMYFCASNRQGVQETQYFGPGTRLLVL.

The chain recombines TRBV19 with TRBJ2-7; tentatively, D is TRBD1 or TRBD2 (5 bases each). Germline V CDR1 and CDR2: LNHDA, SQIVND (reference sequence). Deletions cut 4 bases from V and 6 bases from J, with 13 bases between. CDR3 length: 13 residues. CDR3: CASSRGAVGEQYF. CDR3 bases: TGTGCCAGTAGTAGAGGGGCAGTTGGCGAGCAGTACTTC. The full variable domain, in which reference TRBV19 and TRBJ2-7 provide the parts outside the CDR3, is DGGITQSPKYLFRKEGQNVTLSCEQNLNHDAMYWYRQDPGQGLRLIYYSQIVNDFQKGDIAEGYSVSREKKESFPLTVTSAQKNPTAFYLCASSRGAVGEQYFGPGTRLTVT.

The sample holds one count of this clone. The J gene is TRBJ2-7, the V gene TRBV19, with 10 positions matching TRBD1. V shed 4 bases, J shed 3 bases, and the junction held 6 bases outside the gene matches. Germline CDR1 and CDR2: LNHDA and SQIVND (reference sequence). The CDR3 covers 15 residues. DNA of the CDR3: TGTGCCAGTAGTACACTGGGACAGGGGTTCTACGAGCAGTACTTC. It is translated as CASSTLGQGFYEQYF.

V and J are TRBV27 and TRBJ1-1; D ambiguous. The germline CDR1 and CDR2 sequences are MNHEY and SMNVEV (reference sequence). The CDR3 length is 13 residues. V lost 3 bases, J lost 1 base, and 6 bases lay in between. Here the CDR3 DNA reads TGTGCCAGCAGTTTTGCTCAGAACACTGAAGCTTTCTTT. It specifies CASSFAQNTEAFF.

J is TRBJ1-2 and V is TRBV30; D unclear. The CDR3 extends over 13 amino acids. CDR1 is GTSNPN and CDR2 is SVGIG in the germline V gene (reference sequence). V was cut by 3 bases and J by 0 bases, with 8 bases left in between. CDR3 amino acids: CAWREFANYGYTF. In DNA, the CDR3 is TGTGCCTGGAGGGAGTTTGCTAACTATGGCTACACCTTC.